What follows are 22 T cell receptor beta chains derived from one specimen sequenced in a study of cytotoxic CD8 clonotypes in ibrutinib-treated CLL. Data came from immunoSEQ multiplex PCR; TCRdb stores just in-frame clones and leaves some out. The data hold some 130,000 clones, with approximately 90% observed a single time. Material: PBMCs, obtained after 12 months of ibrutinib treatment. The receptors shown here come from a human donor with chronic lymphocytic leukemia.

The V call is TRBV6-6, the J call TRBJ1-2, with TRBD1 as a possible D gene (5 bases). The ends were cut back, 7 bases at V and 6 bases at J, with 15 bases in the middle. Germline CDR1 MNHNY, CDR2 SVGAGI (reference sequence). The length of the CDR3 is 13 residues. The CDR3 DNA reads as TGTGCCAGCATCCATTACCAGACAGATGGCTACACCTTC. It encodes CASIHYQTDGYTF.

The rearrangement joins TRBV5-4 to TRBJ2-3, with D possibly being TRBD2 (6 bases). Trimming stripped 5 bases from V and 4 bases from J, with 14 bases between. The germline V gene encodes CDR1 SGHNT and CDR2 YYREEE (reference sequence). The CDR3 extends over 14 amino acids. CDR3 sequence: CASRAREAADTQYF. As DNA, the CDR3 is TGTGCCAGCAGGGCGCGGGAAGCCGCAGATACGCAGTATTTT.

The chain uses TRBV2 and TRBJ2-1; 12 nucleotides align to TRBD2. Germline CDR1 reads SNHLY; CDR2 reads FYNNEI. The trim removed 5 bases at V and 8 bases at J, leaving 13 bases unmatched. This CDR3 region has 17 residues. This CDR3 is CASSKGLAGLELDEQFF. CDR3 coding DNA: TGTGCCAGCAGTAAGGGACTAGCGGGCCTGGAGTTGGATGAGCAGTTCTTC.

The V call is TRBV15, the J call TRBJ2-3; 9 bases are shared with TRBD2. The CDR3 has 16 amino acids. CDR1 is LNHNV, CDR2 YYDKDF, per germline (reference sequence). The V segment lost 1 base and the J segment 7 bases; nucleotides outside the gene matches: 9. CDR3: CATSRASSGSKNTQYF. The DNA for the CDR3 is TGTGCCACCAGCAGAGCTAGTAGCGGGAGTAAAAATACGCAGTATTTT.

V usage is TRBV28 and J usage is TRBJ1-2; 7 bases match TRBD1. The CDR3 spans 14 residues. With 3 bases clipped from V and 8 bases from J, the junction kept 9 bases outside the gene matches. The germline V gene encodes CDR1 MDHEN and CDR2 SYDVKM. The CDR3 region has the DNA TGTGCCAGCAGTTTGGCCCCGACAGGGAGCGGCTACACCTTC. It encodes CASSLAPTGSGYTF.

This chain joins TRBV2 and TRBJ2-1; no clear D. Trimming pared 3 bases from V and 3 bases from J, leaving 9 bases between. The germline CDR1 and CDR2 sequences are SNHLY and FYNNEI. There are 14 residues in the CDR3. CDR3 nucleotides: TGTGCCAGCAGTGAGGTCAGAATCTACAATGAGCAGTTCTTC. Translated: CASSEVRIYNEQFF.

For this clone: Sequence at one end of the junction differs from germline and may be a read error. The chain has TRBV2 and TRBJ2-1, with a possible D match to TRBD1 (6 bases). This CDR3 is built from 13 residues. Per germline, CDR1 SNHLY and CDR2 FYNNEI. Here the CDR3 reads CASSDSARIGGIF. CDR3 DNA sequence: TGTGCCAGCAGTGACAGCGCTCGGATAGGGGGAATCTTC. Looking up the rest from reference TRBV2 and TRBJ2-1 gives the full variable domain: EPEVTQTPSHQVTQMGQEVILRCVPISNHLYFYWYRQILGQKVEFLVSFYNNEISEKSEIFDDQFSVERPDGSNFTLKIRSTKLEDSAMYFCASSDSARIGGIFGPGTRLTVL.

The chain couples TRBV10-3 to TRBJ2-5; D is unresolved. CDR1 is ENHRY, CDR2 SYGVKD, per germline. The V and J ends lost 10 bases and 3 bases respectively, with 15 bases between them. The CDR3 is 13 residues long. CDR3 region: CATLRPEEETQYF. In nucleotides, the CDR3 is TGTGCCACCCTGAGACCCGAGGAAGAGACCCAGTACTTC.

The gene calls are TRBV27 and TRBJ2-5; TRBD1 matches 12 bases. The V segment lost 6 bases and the J segment 4 bases; nucleotides outside the gene matches: 6. The CDR3 has 15 residues. Germline loops: CDR1 MNHEY, CDR2 SMNVEV (reference sequence). CDR3 amino acids: CASRRPGQGAETQYF. The CDR3 bases are TGTGCCAGCAGGCGGCCGGGACAGGGGGCAGAGACCCAGTACTTC.

This clone was detected only once. This chain links TRBV7-9 with TRBJ1-1; 7 positions agree with TRBD1. Germline CDR1 and CDR2: SEHNR and FQNEAQ (reference sequence). V lost 4 bases, J lost 5 bases, and 7 bases stayed unmatched. CDR3 length: 14 residues. The CDR3 region is CASSSDRVMTEAFF. CDR3 nucleotides: TGTGCCAGCAGCTCAGACAGGGTGATGACTGAAGCTTTCTTT. The whole variable domain, filled in from reference TRBV7-9 and TRBJ1-1, reads DTGVSQNPRHKITKRGQNVTFRCDPISEHNRLYWYRQTLGQGPEFLTYFQNEAQLEKSRLLSDRFSAERPKGSFSTLEIQRTEQGDSAMYLCASSSDRVMTEAFFGQGTRLTVV.

The CDR3 sequence is CASSYVGRGAYEQYF. Written as DNA, the CDR3 is TGTGCCAGCAGTTACGTGGGACGGGGAGCCTACGAGCAGTACTTC. The chain uses TRBV6-6 and TRBJ2-7, with D possibly called TRBD1 or TRBD2 (5 bases each). Germline V gene lookup returns CDR1 MNHNY and CDR2 SVGAGI (reference sequence). V was trimmed by 2 bases and J by 2 bases, leaving 13 bases between them. This CDR3 comprises 15 residues.

The chain carries TRBV28 and TRBJ1-5; no firm D call. Trimming shortened V by 7 bases and J by 9 bases, and 7 bases separated the two germline ends. CDR1 is MDHEN, CDR2 SYDVKM, per germline. This CDR3 is 10 amino acids long. This chain's CDR3 is CASNRRPQHF. In DNA form, the CDR3 reads TGTGCCAGCAACCGGAGGCCCCAGCATTTT.

This clone was seen a handful of times. The chain uses TRBV7-9 and TRBJ2-2; D may be TRBD1 (6 bases). Trimming cost V 1 base and J 0 bases, with 9 bases left between them. The germline gives CDR1 SEHNR, CDR2 FQNEAQ (reference sequence). The CDR3 length is 16 residues. CDR3: CASSLGGQTNTGELFF. The CDR3 region has the DNA TGTGCCAGCAGCTTAGGAGGACAGACGAACACCGGGGAGCTGTTTTTT.

This clone was detected only once. This chain links TRBV5-8 with TRBJ1-5; tentative D call: TRBD1 (5 bases). CDR3 length equals 16 residues. The germline CDR1 and CDR2 sequences are SGHTS and YDEGEE. V was clipped by 9 bases and J by 4 bases, with 23 bases between them. The CDR3 nucleotides read TGTGCCATCCCGCAGGTAGCAGGGTCTGGTAATCAGCCCCAGCATTTT. Its translation: CAIPQVAGSGNQPQHF.

This chain joins TRBV10-3 and TRBJ2-6; tentatively, D is TRBD2 (6 bases). CDR1 ENHRY and CDR2 SYGVKD come from the germline V gene. Trimming left V 7 bases short and J 0 bases short, with 16 bases between. The CDR3 is 17 residues long. The CDR3: CAIKAAGLSSGANVLTF. The CDR3 DNA follows: TGTGCCATCAAGGCGGCAGGACTAAGCTCTGGGGCCAACGTCCTGACTTTC.

The V call is TRBV7-9, the J call TRBJ2-7; D gene unclear. Trimming pared 6 bases from V and 0 bases from J, leaving 9 bases between. This CDR3 has 13 amino acids. Germline CDR1 and CDR2: SEHNR and FQNEAQ (reference sequence). In nucleotides, the CDR3 is TGTGCCAGCAGTCCAGAGAGCTCCTACGAGCAGTACTTC. It translates to CASSPESSYEQYF.

The chain recombines TRBV2 with TRBJ2-5; the D gene is possibly TRBD2 (6 bases). The V end was cut by 4 bases, the J end by 4 bases, with 10 bases between. From germline, CDR1 is SNHLY and CDR2 FYNNEI. This CDR3 comprises 13 residues. As DNA, the CDR3 is TGTGCCAGCAGTGTGGAGGGTTCAGAGACCCAGTACTTC. It yields the protein CASSVEGSETQYF.

J is TRBJ1-2 and V is TRBV28; D unclear. The germline V and J ends were trimmed by 7 bases and 5 bases, with 14 bases remaining between them. The germline gives CDR1 MDHEN, CDR2 SYDVKM. The CDR3 contains 13 residues. The CDR3 sequence: CASIPKSVYGYTF. The CDR3 DNA reads as TGTGCCAGCATCCCGAAGTCGGTTTATGGCTACACCTTC.

The J gene is TRBJ2-3, the V gene TRBV1; the tabulated D call, TRBD2, remains unverified against the DNA. TRBV1 is a listed pseudogene. The CDR3 runs to 17 residues. CDR3 sequence: CTSSPTGDGTSTDTQYF. CDR3 DNA sequence: TGCACCAGCAGCCCGACGGGAGACGGTACTAGCACAGATACGCAGTATTTT.

This rearrangement joins TRBV4-2 to TRBJ2-1; perhaps D is TRBD1 or TRBD2 (5 bases each). Germline V CDR1 and CDR2: LGHNA, YNFKEQ. The CDR3 loop spans 14 amino acids. Trimming shortened V by 1 base and J by 5 bases, and 9 bases separated the two germline ends. CDR3 nucleotide sequence: TGTGCCAGCAGCCAAGGGGGACCACACAATGAGCAGTTCTTC. It is translated as CASSQGGPHNEQFF.

The rearrangement links TRBV6-6 to TRBJ2-1; D perhaps matches TRBD2 (5 bases). The ends were cut back, 4 bases at V and 0 bases at J, with 13 bases in the middle. This CDR3 has 16 amino acids. Germline loops: CDR1 MNHNY, CDR2 SVGAGI (reference sequence). The CDR3 spells CASSSYSVSSYNEQFF. The CDR3 DNA sequence: TGTGCCAGCAGTTCTTATAGCGTTAGCTCCTACAATGAGCAGTTCTTC.

The J gene is TRBJ2-2, the V gene TRBV28; D remains ambiguous. Germline V gene sequence: CDR1 MDHEN, CDR2 SYDVKM. The CDR3 spans 12 residues. Trimming stripped 3 bases from V and 9 bases from J, with 8 bases between. The CDR3: CASSFGVRELFF. In DNA, the CDR3 is TGTGCCAGCAGTTTTGGCGTACGGGAGCTGTTTTTT. Combining the CDR3 with reference TRBV28 and TRBJ2-2 gives the whole variable domain DVKVTQSSRYLVKRTGEKVFLECVQDMDHENMFWYRQDPGLGLRLIYFSYDVKMKEKGDIPEGYSVSREKKERFSLILESASTNQTSMYLCASSFGVRELFFGEGSRLTVL.